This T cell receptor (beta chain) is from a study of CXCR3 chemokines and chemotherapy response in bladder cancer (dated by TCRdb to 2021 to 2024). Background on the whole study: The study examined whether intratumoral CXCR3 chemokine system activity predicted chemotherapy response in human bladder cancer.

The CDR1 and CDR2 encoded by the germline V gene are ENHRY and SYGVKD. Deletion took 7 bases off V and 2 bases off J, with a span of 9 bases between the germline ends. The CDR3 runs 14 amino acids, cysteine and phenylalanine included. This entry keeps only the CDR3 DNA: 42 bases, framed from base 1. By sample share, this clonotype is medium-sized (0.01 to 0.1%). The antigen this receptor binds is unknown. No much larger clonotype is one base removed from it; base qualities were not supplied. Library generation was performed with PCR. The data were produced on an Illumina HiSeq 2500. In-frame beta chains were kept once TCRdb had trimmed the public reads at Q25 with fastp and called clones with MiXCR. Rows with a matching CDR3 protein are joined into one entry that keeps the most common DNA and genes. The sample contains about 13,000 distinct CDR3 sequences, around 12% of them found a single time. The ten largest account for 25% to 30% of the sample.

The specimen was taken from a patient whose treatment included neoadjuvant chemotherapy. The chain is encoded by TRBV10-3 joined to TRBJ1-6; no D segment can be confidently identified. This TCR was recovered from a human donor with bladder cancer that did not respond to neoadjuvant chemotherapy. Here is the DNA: TGTGCCATCAAAGAGAATACCTATAATTCACCCCTCCACTTT. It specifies CAIKENTYNSPLHF.